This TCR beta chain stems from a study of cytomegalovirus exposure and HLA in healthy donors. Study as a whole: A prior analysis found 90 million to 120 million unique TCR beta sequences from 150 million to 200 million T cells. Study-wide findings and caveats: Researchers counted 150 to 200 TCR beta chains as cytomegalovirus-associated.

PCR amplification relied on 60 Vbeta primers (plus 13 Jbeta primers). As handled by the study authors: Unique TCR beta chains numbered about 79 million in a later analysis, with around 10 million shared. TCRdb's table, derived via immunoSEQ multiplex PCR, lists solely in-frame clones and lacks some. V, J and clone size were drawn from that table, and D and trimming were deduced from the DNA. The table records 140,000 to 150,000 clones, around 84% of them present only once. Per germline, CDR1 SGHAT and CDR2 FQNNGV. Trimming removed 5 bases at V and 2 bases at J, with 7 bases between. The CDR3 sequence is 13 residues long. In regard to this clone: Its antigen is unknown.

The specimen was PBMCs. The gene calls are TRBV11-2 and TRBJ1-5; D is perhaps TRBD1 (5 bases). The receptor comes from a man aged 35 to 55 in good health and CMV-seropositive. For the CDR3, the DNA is TGTGCCAGCAGCGGGGGGGGCAATCAGCCCCAGCATTTT. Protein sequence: CASSGGGNQPQHF.